This T cell receptor beta chain was captured in a study of T cell responses to AZD1222 COVID-19 vaccine. Whole-study context: Timing groups of about 4 and about 12 weeks for second doses were pooled.

This clone was seen only once. Measured with immunoSEQ multiplex PCR; TCRdb has only the in-frame clones, and not every one. In the table there are 150,000 to 200,000 clones, approximately 93% of which are singletons. The CDR3 consists of 14 residues. CDR1 is MNHEY, CDR2 SVGEGT, per germline. The ends were cut back, 0 bases at V and 1 base at J, with 6 bases in the middle. Specimen: peripheral blood, collected on day 0 of AZD1222 vaccination. This clonotype originated in an adult in good health. The chain joins TRBV6-2 or TRBV6-3 to TRBJ1-1; D is unclear. The CDR3 reads CASSYSFGNTEAFF. CDR3 nucleotide sequence: TGTGCCAGCAGTTACTCGTTCGGGAACACTGAAGCTTTCTTT.